Listed below are T cell receptor beta chains from one sample, sequenced in a study of graft-versus-host responses after intestinal transplantation. Using immunoSEQ multiplex PCR, the repertoire was profiled, and TCRdb retains in-frame clones only, with some absent. The sample includes approximately 15,000 clones, about a third of them seen just once. Sequencing was performed on alloreactive CD8+ T cells from a mixed lymphocyte reaction culture, taken before intestinal transplant. All receptors derive from a human patient who received an intestinal transplant. Both conserved end residues are part of each CDR3. A D gene is named only where the DNA matches it firmly. Clone sizes are given selectively: once, few, many, or a class where the clone is expanded.

clone_size,d_call,j_call,v_call,cdr3_nt,cdr3_aa
NA,NA,TRBJ2-2,TRBV7-9,TGTGCCAGCAGCTTTCTGGCAGGGGACACCGGGGAGCTGTTTTTT,CASSFLAGDTGELFF
NA,TRBD2,TRBJ2-3,TRBV27,TGTGCCAGCAGTTGGGGCCTAGCGGGGTCGTTAGATACGCAGTATTTT,CASSWGLAGSLDTQYF
few,NA,TRBJ2-7,TRBV7-2,TGTGCCAGCAGCCAACCCACCCCCTACGAGCAGTACTTC,CASSQPTPYEQYF
NA,NA,TRBJ1-3,TRBV27,TGTGCCAGCAGTTTAGGAGCAGTCTCTGGAAACACCATATATTTT,CASSLGAVSGNTIYF
few,NA,TRBJ2-4,TRBV27,TGTGCCAGCAAAATTCGGTGGGGGGCGGCCAAAAACATTCAGTACTTC,CASKIRWGAAKNIQYF
few,NA,TRBJ2-1,TRBV6-1,TGTGCCAGCAGTGAGGCCGAATGGGACACCTTTTACTACAATGAGCAGTTCTTC,CASSEAEWDTFYYNEQFF
once,NA,TRBJ2-7,TRBV9,TGTGCCAGCAGCGCCGGGACCCTCTACGAGCAGTACTTC,CASSAGTLYEQYF
NA,NA,TRBJ2-6,TRBV11-2,TGTGCCAGCAGCTTCGGGGGTCCTGGGGCCAACGTCCTGACTTTC,CASSFGGPGANVLTF
NA,NA,TRBJ1-1,TRBV2,TGTGCCAGCAGGATGGACCCTAGGGCTGAAGCTTTCTTT,CASRMDPRAEAFF
few,NA,TRBJ1-3,TRBV6-6,TGTGCCAGCGAGTCCGGGGGGTCTGGAAACACCATATATTTT,CASESGGSGNTIYF
few,NA,TRBJ1-2,TRBV7-9,TGTGCCAGCAGCTTAGAAGGGTCTAACTATGGCTACACCTTC,CASSLEGSNYGYTF
few,NA,TRBJ1-5,TRBV4-1,TGCGCCAGCAGCCCGGAACCGGGGCGTTACCAGCCCCAGCATTTT,CASSPEPGRYQPQHF
few,NA,TRBJ2-7,TRBV6-6,TGTGCCAGCAGTTACGTCGGCGGATCCTACGAGCAGTACTTC,CASSYVGGSYEQYF
NA,NA,TRBJ1-1,TRBV29-1,TGCAGCGTCTTACAGGGCGGGGAAGCTTTCTTT,CSVLQGGEAFF
NA,NA,TRBJ2-7,TRBV4-1,TGCGCCAGCAGCCAAGCTGTAGGCTACGAGCAGTACTTC,CASSQAVGYEQYF
NA,TRBD1,TRBJ2-2,TRBV5-1,TGCGCCAGCAGTCAGGGGGCCCGAGGTTTCTGGTACCGAACGAACACCGGGGAGCTGTTTTTT,CASSQGARGFWYRTNTGELFF
NA,NA,TRBJ2-5,TRBV6-6,TGTGCCACCAAGGGAACAGGGTACGGGGAGACCCAGTACTTC,CATKGTGYGETQYF
NA,NA,TRBJ2-7,TRBV11-2,TGTGCCAGCAGCTTAGATTCAGGGGGGCTGCTCTACGAGCAGTACTTC,CASSLDSGGLLYEQYF
NA,TRBD2,TRBJ2-3,TRBV5-1,TGCGCCAGCAGCTTTGGGACTAGCGGGGCAGATACGCAGTATTTT,CASSFGTSGADTQYF
NA,NA,TRBJ1-3,TRBV7-8,TGTGCCAGCAGCGGGCGGACAGCAAGGGGAAAAGGAAACACCATATATTTT,CASSGRTARGKGNTIYF
few,TRBD2,TRBJ2-3,TRBV5-3,TGTGCCAGAAGCTCTGGACTAGCGGGGACTAGCACAGATACGCAGTATTTT,CARSSGLAGTSTDTQYF
NA,NA,TRBJ1-5,TRBV2,TGTGCCAGCAACCCAAATGGTCCCTTACGACTGGGAAATCAGCCCCAGCATTTT,CASNPNGPLRLGNQPQHF
once,NA,TRBJ2-3,TRBV19,TGTGCCAGTAGTTTAGTCCTAGCGAGTAGGTGGGATACGCAGTATTTT,CASSLVLASRWDTQYF
few,NA,TRBJ1-5,TRBV27,TGTGCCAGCAGTTTGGGTCCAGTTCAGCCCCAGCATTTT,CASSLGPVQPQHF
NA,NA,TRBJ2-1,TRBV5-5,TGTGCCAGCAGCTTGGCCCTTCCCCTTGAGCAGTTCTTC,CASSLALPLEQFF
NA,NA,TRBJ2-1,TRBV7-2,TGTGCCAGCAGCCCCGTAAGCAATGAGCAGTTCTTC,CASSPVSNEQFF
few,TRBD1,TRBJ1-5,TRBV5-1,TGCGCCAGCAGCTATGGGACAGGAAATCAGCCCCAGCATTTT,CASSYGTGNQPQHF
NA,TRBD2,TRBJ2-7,TRBV6-1,TGTGCCAGCACTCCCCGGGGAGGGACGACCTACGAGCAGTACTTC,CASTPRGGTTYEQYF
few,NA,TRBJ2-1,TRBV19,TGTGCCAGTAGTACTTACAATGAGCAGTTCTTC,CASSTYNEQFF
few,TRBD2,TRBJ2-5,TRBV9,TGTGCCAGCAGCGTAGTCGGGGGGGCCGGAGAGACCCAGTACTTC,CASSVVGGAGETQYF
NA,NA,TRBJ1-6,TRBV6-6,TGTGCCAGCATGGCTGTAGGTTCACCCCTCCACTTT,CASMAVGSPLHF
NA,NA,TRBJ1-2,TRBV10-3,TGTGCCATCAGTGAGTTATCAGGGGAGGACTATGGCTACACCTTC,CAISELSGEDYGYTF
medium-sized,NA,TRBJ1-5,TRBV4-1,TGCGCCAGCAGCCAAGAAGAGGCGGGCGGCCAGCCCCAGCATTTT,CASSQEEAGGQPQHF
NA,TRBD1,TRBJ1-2,TRBV5-1,TGCGCCAGCATGGACGGGACAGGGGGAAACTATGGCTACACCTTC,CASMDGTGGNYGYTF
NA,NA,TRBJ2-1,TRBV6-6,TGTGCCAGCAGTCCAGGTAGCCACAATGAGCAGTTCTTC,CASSPGSHNEQFF
few,TRBD2,TRBJ2-2,TRBV2,TGTGCCAGCACGGAGACTAGCGGGAACACCGGGGAGCTGTTTTTT,CASTETSGNTGELFF
NA,NA,TRBJ2-7,TRBV7-9,TGTGCCAGCAGCCCTCGGGGAGGCACCTACGAGCAGTACTTC,CASSPRGGTYEQYF
few,NA,TRBJ2-7,TRBV9,TGTGCCAGCAGCGTAGAGGATGTGGATTCCTACGCGCAGTACTTC,CASSVEDVDSYAQYF
NA,NA,TRBJ1-1,TRBV7-6,TGTGCCAGCAGCTTAGATTCAGCGAACACTGAAGCTTTCTTT,CASSLDSANTEAFF
few,NA,TRBJ1-6,TRBV30,TGTGCCTGGAGTGTGGTCAGGGTAACGGATTCACCCCTCCACTTT,CAWSVVRVTDSPLHF
NA,NA,TRBJ2-7,TRBV6-1,TGTGCCAGCAGTCATACACGGGCCCCCTACGAGCAGTACTTC,CASSHTRAPYEQYF
NA,NA,TRBJ1-1,TRBV7-9,TGTGCCAGCAGCTTACGGGAGGCTTTCTTT,CASSLREAFF
once,NA,TRBJ1-1,TRBV6-5,TGTGCCAGCAGGACTAACAGTGAAGCTTTCTTT,CASRTNSEAFF
NA,NA,TRBJ1-1,TRBV10-3,TGTGCCATCTCGTTAGGGGGGGGAGACACTGAAGCTTTCTTT,CAISLGGGDTEAFF
NA,NA,TRBJ2-5,TRBV5-4,TGTGCCAGCAGCTTGGCCCCGGGCGGGGAGACCCAGTACTTC,CASSLAPGGETQYF
NA,NA,TRBJ1-1,TRBV5-6,TGTGCCAGCAGCTTGGGTATAGGGTGGGGGGGCACTGAAGCTTTCTTT,CASSLGIGWGGTEAFF
few,TRBD2,TRBJ2-1,TRBV7-9,TGTGCCAGCAGACTCGGGACTAGCGGGGACTACAATGAGCAGTTCTTC,CASRLGTSGDYNEQFF
NA,TRBD1,TRBJ1-2,TRBV6-5,TGTGCCAGCAGTCACGGACAGGACTATGGCTACACCTTC,CASSHGQDYGYTF
NA,NA,TRBJ1-6,TRBV6-1,TGTGCCAGCAGTGTGCGAGGACAAGATAATTCACCCCTCCACTTT,CASSVRGQDNSPLHF
few,NA,TRBJ1-1,TRBV4-1,TGCGCCAGCAGCCCCCGAGCTTTCGGCAAGATGGACGTTGAAGCTTTCTTT,CASSPRAFGKMDVEAFF
few,TRBD1,TRBJ2-7,TRBV27,TGTGCCGTAGGTGAGGGGGCCGGGGAGCAGTACTTC,CAVGEGAGEQYF
medium-sized,NA,TRBJ2-1,TRBV7-9,TGTGCCAGCAGCTCGACTAGTTGGCCTCATGAGCAGTTCTTC,CASSSTSWPHEQFF
few,NA,TRBJ2-1,TRBV12-5,TGTGCTAGTGGTTTTTCGGATTCTAGCGCGCACTACAATGAGCAGTTCTTC,CASGFSDSSAHYNEQFF
NA,TRBD2,TRBJ2-3,TRBV9,TGTGCCAGCAGCGTACTAGCGGGGGGGCTGACAGATACGCAGTATTTT,CASSVLAGGLTDTQYF
NA,NA,TRBJ1-1,TRBV6-5,TGTGCCAGTACGGTGGGGGTCACTGAAGCTTTCTTT,CASTVGVTEAFF
NA,TRBD2,TRBJ2-5,TRBV2,TGTGCCATCAGCGGGGGGGCCGACGAGACCCAGTACTTC,CAISGGADETQYF
NA,NA,TRBJ2-1,TRBV4-2,TGTGCCAGCCGGGGACGCTACAATGAGCAGTTCTTC,CASRGRYNEQFF